This is a list of T cell receptor beta chains from one sample in a study of blood T cell repertoires in COVID-19. The protocol was immunoSEQ multiplex PCR, while the TCRdb copy is restricted to in-frame clones and leaves out a portion. The sample shows approximately 200,000 clones, 88% of them seen only once. The sample taken for sequencing was peripheral blood. Source of these receptors: a woman aged 55-69 years with acute or convalescent COVID-19. The CDR3 runs from the conserved cysteine through the conserved F or W. A D gene is named only where the DNA matches it firmly. Clone size appears in some rows only: once, few, many, or a class for an expanded clone.

CDR3	DNA	size	D	J	V
CASSSDRNRGTEAFF	TGTGCCAGCAGCTCTGACAGAAACCGGGGGACTGAAGCTTTCTTT	.	.	TRBJ1-1	TRBV7-2
CASSMVARGGNTEAFF	TGTGCCAGTAGTATGGTAGCCCGAGGGGGGAACACTGAAGCTTTCTTT	.	.	TRBJ1-1	TRBV19
CASSPTGPYEQYF	TGTGCCAGCAGCCCGACAGGGCCCTACGAGCAGTACTTC	.	TRBD1	TRBJ2-7	TRBV7-9
CASRPSGGTGELFF	TGTGCCAGCAGACCTAGCGGTGGCACCGGGGAGCTGTTTTTT	few	TRBD2	TRBJ2-2	TRBV6-2/TRBV6-3
CASSYSYRGDNEQFF	TGTGCCAGCAGTTACTCGTACAGGGGCGACAATGAGCAGTTCTTC	few	TRBD1	TRBJ2-1	TRBV6-5
CASSQGVGGLNQPQHF	TGCGCCAGCAGCCAAGGGGTAGGGGGCCTCAATCAGCCCCAGCATTTT	.	TRBD1	TRBJ1-5	TRBV4-1
CASTGTDTQYF	TGCGCCAGCACGGGCACAGATACGCAGTATTTT	few	.	TRBJ2-3	TRBV10-2
CATSTPGTLTNEKLFF	TGTGCCACCAGCACCCCCGGTACTTTAACTAATGAAAAACTGTTTTTT	.	.	TRBJ1-4	TRBV15
CASSQAGDGTQYF	TGTGCCAGCAGCCAAGCGGGAGATGGGACCCAGTACTTC	.	.	TRBJ2-5	TRBV3-1/TRBV3-2
CASSYSPRGIYGYTF	TGTGCCAGCAGTTACTCCCCCAGGGGGATCTATGGCTACACCTTC	.	TRBD1	TRBJ1-2	TRBV6-5
CASSRGGSYEQYF	TGCGCCAGCAGCCGAGGGGGATCCTACGAGCAGTACTTC	.	.	TRBJ2-7	TRBV5-1
CASSSGQGYNEQFF	TGTGCCAGCAGCTCAGGACAGGGCTACAATGAGCAGTTCTTC	.	TRBD1	TRBJ2-1	TRBV7-9
CASSYSNRIIEAFF	TGTGCCAGCAGTTACTCGAACAGGATTATTGAAGCTTTCTTT	.	.	TRBJ1-1	TRBV6-5